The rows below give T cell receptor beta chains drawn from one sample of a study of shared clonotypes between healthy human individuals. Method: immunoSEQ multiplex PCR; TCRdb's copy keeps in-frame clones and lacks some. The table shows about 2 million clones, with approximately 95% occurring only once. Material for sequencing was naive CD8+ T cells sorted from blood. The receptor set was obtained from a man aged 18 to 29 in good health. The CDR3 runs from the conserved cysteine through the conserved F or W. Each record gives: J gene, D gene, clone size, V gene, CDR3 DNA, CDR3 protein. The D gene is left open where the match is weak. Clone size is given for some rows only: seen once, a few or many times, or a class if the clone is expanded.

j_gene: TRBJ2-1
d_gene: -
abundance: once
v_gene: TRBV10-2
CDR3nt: TGCGCCAGCAGTGAGACTGAGCAGTTCTTC
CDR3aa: CASSETEQFF

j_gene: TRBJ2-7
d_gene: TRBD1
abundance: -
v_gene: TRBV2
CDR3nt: TGTGCCAGCAGTGAAGGCCCGGGACAGGGGGCCTACGAGCAGTACTTC
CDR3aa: CASSEGPGQGAYEQYF

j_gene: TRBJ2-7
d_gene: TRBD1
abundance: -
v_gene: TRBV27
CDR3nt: TGTGCCAGCAGGTTAGACAGGGGCCACGAGCAGTACTTC
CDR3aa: CASRLDRGHEQYF

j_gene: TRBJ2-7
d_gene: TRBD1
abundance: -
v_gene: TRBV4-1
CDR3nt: TGCGCCAGCAGCCCGTCTTTTGGGGACAGGGACGAGCAGTACTTC
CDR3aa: CASSPSFGDRDEQYF

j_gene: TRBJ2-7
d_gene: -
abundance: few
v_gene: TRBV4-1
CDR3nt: TGCGCCAGCAGCCAAGATGGCAGGGGCAACGAGCAGTACTTC
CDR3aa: CASSQDGRGNEQYF

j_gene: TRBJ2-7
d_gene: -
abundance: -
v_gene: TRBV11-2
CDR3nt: TGTGCCAGCAGCTTAGATCGGGGGACTCCCTACGAGCAGTACTTC
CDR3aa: CASSLDRGTPYEQYF

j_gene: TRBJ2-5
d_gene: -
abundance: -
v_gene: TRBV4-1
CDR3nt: TGCGCCAGCAGCCTCCCTCCCGGACTTAACCAAGAGACCCAGTACTTC
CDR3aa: CASSLPPGLNQETQYF

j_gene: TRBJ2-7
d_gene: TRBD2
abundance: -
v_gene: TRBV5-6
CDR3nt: TGTGCCAGCACAGGGACTAGTCGGTACGAGCAGTACTTC
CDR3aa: CASTGTSRYEQYF

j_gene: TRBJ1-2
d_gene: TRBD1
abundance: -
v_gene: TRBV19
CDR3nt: TGTGCCAGTAGTACCCCCGGGACAGGGGACTATGGCTACACCTTC
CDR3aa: CASSTPGTGDYGYTF

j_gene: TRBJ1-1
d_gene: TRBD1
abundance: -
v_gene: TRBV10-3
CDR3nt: TGTGCCATCAGTGAGTCCGGACAGGGGATCACTGAAGCTTTCTTT
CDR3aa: CAISESGQGITEAFF

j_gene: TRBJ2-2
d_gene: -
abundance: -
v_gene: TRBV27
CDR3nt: TGTGCCAGCAGTTTATTGTCCAAGCTAGGCACCGGGGAGCTGTTTTTT
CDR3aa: CASSLLSKLGTGELFF

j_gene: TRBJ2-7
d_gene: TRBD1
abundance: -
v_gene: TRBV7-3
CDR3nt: TGTGCCAGCAGCTTATATCCAGGGGGCTCCTACGAGCAGTACTTC
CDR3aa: CASSLYPGGSYEQYF

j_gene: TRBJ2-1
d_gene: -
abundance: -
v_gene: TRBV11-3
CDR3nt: TGTGCCAGCAGCTTTAGTGGCTCCTACAATGAGCAGTTCTTC
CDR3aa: CASSFSGSYNEQFF

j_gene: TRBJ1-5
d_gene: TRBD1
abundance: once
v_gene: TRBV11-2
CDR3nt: TGTGCCAGCAGGACAGGGGAAAGCAATCAGCCCCAGCATTTT
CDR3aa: CASRTGESNQPQHF

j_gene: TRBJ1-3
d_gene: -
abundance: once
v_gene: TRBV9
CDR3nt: TGTGCCAGCACCATAGGGCAGGGAGTTGGAAACACCATATATTTT
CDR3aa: CASTIGQGVGNTIYF

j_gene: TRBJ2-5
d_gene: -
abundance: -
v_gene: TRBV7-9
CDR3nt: TGTGCCAGCAGCTTACGGGACGCCCTACCTCAAGAGACCCAGTACTTC
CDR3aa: CASSLRDALPQETQYF

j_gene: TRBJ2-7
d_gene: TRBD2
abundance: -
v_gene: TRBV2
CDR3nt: TGTGCCAGCACAGTAGCGGGGGTGACCTACGAGCAGTACTTC
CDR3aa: CASTVAGVTYEQYF

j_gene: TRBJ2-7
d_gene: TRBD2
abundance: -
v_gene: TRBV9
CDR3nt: TGTGCCAGCAGCTTAACGGGGGGGAGCTCCTACGAGCAGTACTTC
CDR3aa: CASSLTGGSSYEQYF

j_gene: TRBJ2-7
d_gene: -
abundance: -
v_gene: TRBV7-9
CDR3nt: TGTGCCAGCAGCCCCCGGGACAAGCCCTACGAGCAGTACTTC
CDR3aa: CASSPRDKPYEQYF

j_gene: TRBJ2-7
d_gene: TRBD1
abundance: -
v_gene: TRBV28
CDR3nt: TGTGCCAGCAACGACAGGGTGGTCTACGAGCAGTACTTC
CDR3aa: CASNDRVVYEQYF

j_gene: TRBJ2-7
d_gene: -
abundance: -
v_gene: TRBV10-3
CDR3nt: TGTGCCATCAGTGAGTCGTTCGCAGATGAGCAGTACTTC
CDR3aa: CAISESFADEQYF

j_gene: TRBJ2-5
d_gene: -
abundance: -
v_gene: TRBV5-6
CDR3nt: TGTGCCAGCAGCTTATGGAACAGTTGGGAGACCCAGTACTTC
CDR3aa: CASSLWNSWETQYF

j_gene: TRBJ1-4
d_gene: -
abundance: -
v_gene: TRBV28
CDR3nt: TGTGCCAGCAGTTTAACAGGGAGCACTAATGAAAAACTGTTTTTT
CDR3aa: CASSLTGSTNEKLFF

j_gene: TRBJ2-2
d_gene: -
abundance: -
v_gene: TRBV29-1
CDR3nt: TGCAGCGCCTCCGAGGGCGAGGAGGAGCTGTTTTTT
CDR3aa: CSASEGEEELFF

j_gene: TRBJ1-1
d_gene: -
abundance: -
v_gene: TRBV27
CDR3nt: TGTGCCAGCAGTTTAAGGCAGGCGAACACTGAAGCTTTCTTT
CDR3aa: CASSLRQANTEAFF

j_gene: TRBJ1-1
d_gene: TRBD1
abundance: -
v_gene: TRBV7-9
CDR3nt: TGTGCCACCAGCCCTACAGGGGGAGATAGGATAAACACTGAAGCTTTCTTT
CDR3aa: CATSPTGGDRINTEAFF

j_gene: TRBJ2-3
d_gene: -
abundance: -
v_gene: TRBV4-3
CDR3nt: TGCGCCAGCAGCCAAGGTGGCGGAAGCACAGATACGCAGTATTTT
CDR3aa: CASSQGGGSTDTQYF

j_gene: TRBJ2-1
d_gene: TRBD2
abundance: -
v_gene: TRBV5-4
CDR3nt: TGTGCCAGCAGCTTGGTCGGGACTAGCGGGAGTCCTCGGCGGAATGAGCAGTTCTTC
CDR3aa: CASSLVGTSGSPRRNEQFF

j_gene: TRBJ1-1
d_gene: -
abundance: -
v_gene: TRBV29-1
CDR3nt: TGCAGCGTTGAAGTTGGGGCAAACACTGAAGCTTTCTTT
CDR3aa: CSVEVGANTEAFF

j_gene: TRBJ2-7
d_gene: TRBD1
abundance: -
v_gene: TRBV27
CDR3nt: TGTGCCAGCAGCCCTATCAGGGGGACCGAGCAGTACTTC
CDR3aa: CASSPIRGTEQYF

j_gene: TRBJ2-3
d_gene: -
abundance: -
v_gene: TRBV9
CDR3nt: TGTGCCAGCAGCGGTGATAGAGGAGACACAGATACGCAGTATTTT
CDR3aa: CASSGDRGDTDTQYF

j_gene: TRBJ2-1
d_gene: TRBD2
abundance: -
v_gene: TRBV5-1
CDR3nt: TGCGCCAGCAGCTTGGGAACTAGCGGGAGACACAATGAGCAGTTCTTC
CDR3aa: CASSLGTSGRHNEQFF

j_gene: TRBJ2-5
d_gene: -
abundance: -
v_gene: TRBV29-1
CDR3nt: TGCAGCGTTGAAGATCCCAACGGGGTCGGGCCCACGGAGACCCAGTACTTC
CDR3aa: CSVEDPNGVGPTETQYF

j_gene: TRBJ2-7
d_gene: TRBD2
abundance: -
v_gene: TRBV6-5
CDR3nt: TGTGCCAGCAGTTGGCTAGCGGGAGGCTACGAGCAGTACTTC
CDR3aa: CASSWLAGGYEQYF

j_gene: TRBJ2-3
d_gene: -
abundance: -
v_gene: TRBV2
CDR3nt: TGTGCCAGCAGTTACCGGAGCCGGGAGTACACAGATACGCAGTATTTT
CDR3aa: CASSYRSREYTDTQYF

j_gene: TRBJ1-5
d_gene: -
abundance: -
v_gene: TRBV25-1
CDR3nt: TGTGCCAGCAGTGAAGAGGTGGGCCAGTATAGCAATCAGCCCCAGCATTTT
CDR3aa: CASSEEVGQYSNQPQHF

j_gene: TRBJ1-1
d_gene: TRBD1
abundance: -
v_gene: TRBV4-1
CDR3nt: TGCGCCAGCAGCCAGCCCCCAGGGGGAGGGACTGAAGCTTTCTTT
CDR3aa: CASSQPPGGGTEAFF

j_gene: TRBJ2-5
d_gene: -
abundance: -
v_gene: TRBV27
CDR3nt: TGTGCCAGCAGCTTGGACAAAGAAGAGACCCAGTACTTC
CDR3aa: CASSLDKEETQYF

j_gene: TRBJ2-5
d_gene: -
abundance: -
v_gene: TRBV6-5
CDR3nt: TGTGCCAGCAGTTACGGAGGCGGACAAGGGGAGACCCAGTACTTC
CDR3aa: CASSYGGGQGETQYF

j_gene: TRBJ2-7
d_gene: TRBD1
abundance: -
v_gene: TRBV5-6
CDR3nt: TGTGCCAGCAGCTTGGGAGGACAGGGGGTCGACTACGAGCAGTACTTC
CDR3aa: CASSLGGQGVDYEQYF

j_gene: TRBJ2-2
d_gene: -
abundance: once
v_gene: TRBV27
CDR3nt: TGTGCCAGCAGACCCTCCGGGGGGCAGAGCGGGGAGCTGTTTTTT
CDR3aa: CASRPSGGQSGELFF

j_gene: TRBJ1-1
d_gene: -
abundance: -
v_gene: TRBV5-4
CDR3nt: TGTGCCAGCAGCGACTCAGGGGTGATGAACACTGAAGCTTTCTTT
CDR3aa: CASSDSGVMNTEAFF

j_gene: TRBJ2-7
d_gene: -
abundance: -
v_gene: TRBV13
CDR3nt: TGTGCCAGCAGCTTCTACTCCTACGAGCAGTACTTC
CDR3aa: CASSFYSYEQYF

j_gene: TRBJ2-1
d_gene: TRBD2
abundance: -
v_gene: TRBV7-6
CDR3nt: TGTGCCAGCAGCTTAGACGGGGAGGGCGGAGGAAGCGGCCAATACAATGAGCAGTTCTTC
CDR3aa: CASSLDGEGGGSGQYNEQFF

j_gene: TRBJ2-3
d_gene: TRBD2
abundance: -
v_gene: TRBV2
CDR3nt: TGTGCCAGCAGTAGTCTAGCGGGAGGCTCCACTATTACAGATACGCAGTATTTT
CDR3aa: CASSSLAGGSTITDTQYF

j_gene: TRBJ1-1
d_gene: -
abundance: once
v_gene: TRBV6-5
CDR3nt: TGTGCCAGCTTCCCAAATCTAATGAACACTGAAGCTTTCTTT
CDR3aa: CASFPNLMNTEAFF

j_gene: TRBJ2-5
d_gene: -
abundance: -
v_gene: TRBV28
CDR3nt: TGTGCCAGCAGTTCACCCACAGGGTGGGGGGTTGGAGAGACCCAGTACTTC
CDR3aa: CASSSPTGWGVGETQYF

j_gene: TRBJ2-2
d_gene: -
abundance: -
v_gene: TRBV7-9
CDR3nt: TGTGCCAGCAGCTCAACAGACGGGACACGTACCGGGGAGCTGTTTTTT
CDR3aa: CASSSTDGTRTGELFF

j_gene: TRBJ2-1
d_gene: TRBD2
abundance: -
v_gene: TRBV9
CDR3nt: TGTGCCAGCAGCGGTAGCGGGGGGGCATCCTACAATGAGCAGTTCTTC
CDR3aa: CASSGSGGASYNEQFF